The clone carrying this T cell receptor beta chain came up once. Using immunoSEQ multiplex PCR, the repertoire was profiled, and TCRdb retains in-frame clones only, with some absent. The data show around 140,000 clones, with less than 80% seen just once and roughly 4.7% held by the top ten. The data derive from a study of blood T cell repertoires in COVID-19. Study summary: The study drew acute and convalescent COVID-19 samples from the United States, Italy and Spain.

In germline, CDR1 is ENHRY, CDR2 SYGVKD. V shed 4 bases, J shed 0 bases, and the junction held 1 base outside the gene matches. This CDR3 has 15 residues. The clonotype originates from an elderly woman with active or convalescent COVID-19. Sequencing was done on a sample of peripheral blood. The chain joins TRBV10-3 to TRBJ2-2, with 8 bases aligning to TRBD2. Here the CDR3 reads CAISGGLANTGELFF. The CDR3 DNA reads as TGTGCCATCAGTGGGGGACTAGCGAACACCGGGGAGCTGTTTTTT.